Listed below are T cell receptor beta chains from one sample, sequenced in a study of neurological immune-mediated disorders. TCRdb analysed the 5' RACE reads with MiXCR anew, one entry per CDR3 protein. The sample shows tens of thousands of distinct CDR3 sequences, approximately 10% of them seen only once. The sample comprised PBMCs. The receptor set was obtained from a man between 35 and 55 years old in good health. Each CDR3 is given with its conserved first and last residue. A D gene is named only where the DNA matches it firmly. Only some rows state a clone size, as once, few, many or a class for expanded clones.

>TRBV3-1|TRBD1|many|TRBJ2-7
TGTGCCAGCAGCCCCTGGGACAGGGGCAACGAGCAGTACTTC
CASSPWDRGNEQYF
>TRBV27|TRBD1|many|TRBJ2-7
TGTGCCAGCAGAGACAGGGGCGACGAGCAGTACTTC
CASRDRGDEQYF
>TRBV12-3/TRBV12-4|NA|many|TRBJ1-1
TGTGCCAGCAGTTGGACCGGCACTGAAGCTTTCTTT
CASSWTGTEAFF
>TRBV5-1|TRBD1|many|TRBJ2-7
TGCGCCAGCAGTAAGGGACAGGGTGAATACGAGCAGTACTTC
CASSKGQGEYEQYF
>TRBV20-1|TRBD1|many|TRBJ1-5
TGCAGTGCCAGGGAGCAGGGGGGAGTACATTTT
CSAREQGGVHF
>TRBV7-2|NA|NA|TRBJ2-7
TGTGCCAGCAGCTCTTCGATATCGGATATTTTATACGAGCAGTACTTC
CASSSSISDILYEQYF
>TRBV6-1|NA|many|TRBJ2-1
TGTGCCAGCAGTGAAGAGGGCGGTCTTTACAATGAGCAGTTCTTC
CASSEEGGLYNEQFF
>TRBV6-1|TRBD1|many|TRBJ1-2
TGTGCCAGCCTTAGGACAGGAAGCGGCGGCTACACCTTC
CASLRTGSGGYTF
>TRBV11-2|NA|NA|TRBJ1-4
TGTGCCAGCAGCTTAGATTACCTCCGGCGGCCGAATGAAAAACTGTTTTTT
CASSLDYLRRPNEKLFF
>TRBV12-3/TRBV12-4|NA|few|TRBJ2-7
TGTGCCAGCACCTTGGACTTACGGGAATACGAGCAGTACTTC
CASTLDLREYEQYF
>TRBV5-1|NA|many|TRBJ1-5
TGCGCCAGCAGCCCCCTCACGTACCGCTATATCATTTGGCCCCAGCATTTT
CASSPLTYRYIIWPQHF
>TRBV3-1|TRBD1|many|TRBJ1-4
TGTGCCAGCAGCCATGGACAGGGCCTTGAAAAACTGTTTTTT
CASSHGQGLEKLFF
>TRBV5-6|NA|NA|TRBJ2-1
TGTGCTAGCAGCGCGACAGTGCTGGTCGATGAGCAGTTCTTC
CASSATVLVDEQFF
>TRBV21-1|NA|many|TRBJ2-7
TGTGCCAGCAGCAATGGCCAGCGACGCTCCTACGAGCAGTACTTC
CASSNGQRRSYEQYF
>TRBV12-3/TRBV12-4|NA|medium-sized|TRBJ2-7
TGTGCCAGCAGCCCGTCAACTTACGAGCAGTACTTC
CASSPSTYEQYF
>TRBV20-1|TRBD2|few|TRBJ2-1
TGCAGTGCTAGCGCCGGGACTACGTACAATGAGCAGTTCTTC
CSASAGTTYNEQFF
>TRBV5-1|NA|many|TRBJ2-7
TGCGCCAGCAGCCCATACGAGAGTCTTACCTACGAGCAGTACTTC
CASSPYESLTYEQYF
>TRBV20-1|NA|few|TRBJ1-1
TGCAGTGCTAGAAAGTTTGAAGCTTTCTTT
CSARKFEAFF
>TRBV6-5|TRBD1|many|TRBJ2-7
TGTGCCAGCAGTACTCAGGGGGCCTACGAGCAGTACTTC
CASSTQGAYEQYF
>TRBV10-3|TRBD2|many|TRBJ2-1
TGTGCCATCAGTGAGTCGCGAGCGGGGGTGAATGAGCAGTTCTTC
CAISESRAGVNEQFF
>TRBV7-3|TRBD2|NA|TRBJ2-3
TGTGCCAGCAGCTTAACCCCAGCGGGAGTAGGCACAGATACGCAGTATTTT
CASSLTPAGVGTDTQYF
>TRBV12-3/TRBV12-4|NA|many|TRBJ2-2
TGTGCCAGCAAACTAGGGAGTCGCACCGGGGAGCTGTTTTTT
CASKLGSRTGELFF
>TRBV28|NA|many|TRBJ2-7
TGTGCCAGCAGTTTAAGGGGCAGGGTCGCCTACGAGCAGTACTTC
CASSLRGRVAYEQYF
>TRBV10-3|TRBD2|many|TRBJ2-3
TGTGCCATCAGTGAAGGACTAGCGGGGCACACAGATACGCAGTATTTT
CAISEGLAGHTDTQYF
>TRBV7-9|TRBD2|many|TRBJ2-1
TGTGCCAGCAGCTTCCCGACTAGCGGAAGCTCCTACAATGAGCAGTTCTTC
CASSFPTSGSSYNEQFF
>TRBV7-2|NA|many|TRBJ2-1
TGTGCCAGCAGCCGACCCGGGACAATCAATGAGCAGTTCTTC
CASSRPGTINEQFF